The clone carrying this TCR beta chain came up once. The antigen is undetermined. Germline V gene data show CDR1 as SGDLS and CDR2 as YYNGEE. V dropped 4 bases and J dropped 6 bases, with 8 bases sitting between them. The CDR3 covers 12 residues. The sample belongs to a study of T-cell memory formation after mild COVID-19. The study's findings and limits: Later expanders leaned toward CD4+, whereas clones contracting from day 15 to 85 were balanced CD4/CD8. Memory from before infection featured some responding clones, which suggests cross-reactive memory joined.

TCRdb reanalysed the 5' RACE reads using MiXCR and keeps one entry per CDR3 protein. This sample has around 450,000 distinct CDR3 sequences; over 15% occur once, and the top ten carry roughly 8.4%. The V and J genes are TRBV9 and TRBJ2-1, with D hard to call. The sequencing sample was made of PBMCs or a T cell subset sorted from them (not recorded which). The source is an adult woman who had mild COVID-19 (a few samples of this study predate the infection). Cell type and time point are not known. CDR3: CASSTVGNEQFF. The DNA for the CDR3 is TGTGCCAGCAGCACCGTGGGCAATGAGCAGTTCTTC.